This is a list of T cell receptor beta chains from one sample in a study of a mutant IDH1 vaccine in newly diagnosed glioma. These receptors' antigens are unknown. Repertoires were generated with immunoSEQ multiplex PCR, while TCRdb's copy carries only in-frame clones and drops some. Here the sample spans about 60,000 clones, over 70% being singletons. The sequencing used PBMCs, collected from a glioma patient whose treatment included an IDH1 peptide vaccine. These receptors all come from a man aged 35 to 55 with glioma. Each CDR3 is given with its conserved first and last residue. D genes are given only for firm matches. Not all rows give a size; the values are once, few, many and, for expanded clones, a class.

size	D	V	J	CDR3	DNA
.	TRBD1	TRBV6-1	TRBJ1-2	CASQGDYGYTF	TGTGCCAGTCAGGGGGACTATGGCTACACCTTC
.	.	TRBV14	TRBJ2-7	CASSQDLREGYEQYF	TGTGCCAGCAGCCAAGATCTTAGGGAAGGGTACGAGCAGTACTTC
.	.	TRBV7-2	TRBJ2-7	CASSWATYEQYF	TGTGCCAGCAGCTGGGCCACCTACGAGCAGTACTTC
.	.	TRBV4-1	TRBJ1-2	CASSLDGGPINYGYTF	TGCGCCAGCAGCCTTGATGGCGGACCGATTAACTATGGCTACACCTTC
.	.	TRBV27	TRBJ1-5	CASRRTPGHSNQPQHF	TGTGCCAGCAGGCGGACCCCAGGGCATAGCAATCAGCCCCAGCATTTT
.	.	TRBV4-3	TRBJ2-1	CASSQEGRVYNEQFF	TGCGCCAGCAGCCAAGAGGGACGGGTTTACAATGAGCAGTTCTTC
.	TRBD2	TRBV14	TRBJ2-3	CASSQYGRAFADTQYF	TGTGCCAGCAGCCAATACGGGAGGGCCTTCGCAGATACGCAGTATTTT
.	TRBD2	TRBV2	TRBJ2-3	CASSDRLAGHTDTQYF	TGTGCCAGCAGTGATCGACTAGCGGGACACACAGATACGCAGTATTTT
.	TRBD2	TRBV5-1	TRBJ2-7	CASSWTSGNSYEQYF	TGCGCCAGCAGCTGGACTAGCGGTAACTCCTACGAGCAGTACTTC
few	TRBD2	TRBV19	TRBJ2-3	CASSELLAGVNTDTQYF	TGTGCCAGTAGCGAGCTTCTAGCGGGAGTTAACACAGATACGCAGTATTTT
.	.	TRBV7-2	TRBJ1-2	CASSSFRADSGNTF	TGTGCCAGCAGTTCCTTCCGGGCGGACAGCGGAAACACCTTC
.	TRBD2	TRBV19	TRBJ2-7	CASMAIADGRVEQYF	TGTGCCAGTATGGCGATCGCGGACGGGAGGGTCGAGCAGTACTTC
few	TRBD1	TRBV6-1	TRBJ1-3	CASRRQGSSGNTIYF	TGTGCCAGCAGGAGACAGGGAAGCTCTGGAAACACCATATATTTT
few	.	TRBV18	TRBJ1-1	CASSPFADTEAFF	TGTGCCAGCTCACCTTTCGCGGACACTGAAGCTTTCTTT
.	.	TRBV4-3	TRBJ2-2	CASSQDDAGTPGELFF	TGCGCCAGCAGCCAAGATGACGCCGGGACTCCCGGGGAGCTGTTTTTT
once	.	TRBV6-5	TRBJ2-3	CASSYEVADTQYF	TGTGCCAGCAGTTACGAAGTCGCCGATACGCAGTATTTT
.	.	TRBV19	TRBJ1-4	CASAEATNEKLFF	TGTGCCAGTGCCGAAGCAACTAATGAAAAACTGTTTTTT
.	.	TRBV10-3	TRBJ2-7	CAISESTGLIYEQYF	TGTGCCATCAGTGAGTCCACTGGACTGATCTACGAGCAGTACTTC
.	.	TRBV11-2	TRBJ2-7	CASSLDYRYEQYF	TGTGCCAGCAGCTTAGACTACAGATACGAGCAGTACTTC
.	.	TRBV9	TRBJ1-4	CASSVGDYEKLFF	TGTGCCAGCAGCGTAGGTGACTATGAAAAACTGTTTTTT
once	.	TRBV5-1	TRBJ2-5	CASSLAGQPQETQYF	TGCGCCAGCAGCTTGGCCGGACAGCCCCAAGAGACCCAGTACTTC
few	.	TRBV25-1	TRBJ1-2	CASSEHRRGLSNYGYTF	TGTGCCAGCAGTGAACATAGACGGGGCCTATCAAACTATGGCTACACCTTC
.	.	TRBV9	TRBJ2-2	CASGPQDTGELFF	TGTGCCAGCGGACCCCAGGACACCGGGGAGCTGTTTTTT
.	.	TRBV2	TRBJ2-1	CASSEIGRVSSYNEQFF	TGTGCCAGCAGTGAAATTGGGCGGGTGAGCTCCTACAATGAGCAGTTCTTC
.	TRBD1	TRBV30	TRBJ2-7	CACDINRDRVSYEQYF	TGTGCCTGCGATATAAACCGGGACAGGGTCTCCTACGAGCAGTACTTC
.	.	TRBV13	TRBJ2-1	CASMTGSDEQFF	TGTGCCAGCATGACAGGTTCGGATGAGCAGTTCTTC
.	TRBD1	TRBV6-5	TRBJ1-4	CASRSPGTGGPKLFF	TGTGCCAGCAGATCCCCCGGGACAGGGGGCCCAAAACTGTTTTTT
once	TRBD1	TRBV5-1	TRBJ2-4	CATKQGVVIQYF	TGCGCCACCAAACAGGGGGTTGTCATTCAGTACTTC
.	TRBD2	TRBV5-6	TRBJ2-7	CASSLAGLAGDRPYEQYF	TGTGCCAGCAGCTTGGCGGGACTAGCGGGAGACCGGCCCTACGAGCAGTACTTC
.	.	TRBV4-1	TRBJ1-4	CASSQGALLNEKLFF	TGCGCCAGCAGCCAAGGTGCCCTCCTAAATGAAAAACTGTTTTTT
.	.	TRBV5-1	TRBJ1-3	CASSAEAAGNTIYF	TGCGCCAGCAGCGCGGAGGCAGCGGGAAACACCATATATTTT
.	.	TRBV5-6	TRBJ1-5	CASSFSDRRRSQPQHF	TGTGCCAGCAGCTTTTCCGACAGGAGGCGAAGTCAGCCCCAGCATTTT
once	.	TRBV5-1	TRBJ2-5	CASSLVGSETQYF	TGCGCCAGCAGCTTGGTTGGGAGTGAGACCCAGTACTTC
.	.	TRBV7-2	TRBJ2-6	CASSLQGRANVLTF	TGTGCCAGCAGCTTACAGGGACGGGCCAACGTCCTGACTTTC
.	TRBD2	TRBV5-1	TRBJ2-7	CASSSTSGRYEQYF	TGCGCCAGCAGCTCCACTAGCGGGCGCTACGAGCAGTACTTC
.	.	TRBV5-1	TRBJ2-3	CASSLGEHTDTQYF	TGCGCCAGCAGCTTGGGGGAACACACAGATACGCAGTATTTT
.	.	TRBV7-2	TRBJ1-5	CASTADLNQPQHF	TGTGCCAGCACTGCGGATCTCAATCAGCCCCAGCATTTT
.	TRBD1	TRBV28	TRBJ1-2	CASSSGQGNGYTF	TGTGCCAGCAGTTCGGGACAGGGGAATGGCTACACCTTC
.	TRBD2	TRBV19	TRBJ2-1	CASSIRLAGGPRNEQFF	TGTGCCAGTAGTATAAGGCTAGCGGGAGGGCCTAGAAATGAGCAGTTCTTC
.	.	TRBV7-9	TRBJ2-5	CASSLGSNQETQYF	TGTGCCAGCAGCTTAGGGTCTAACCAAGAGACCCAGTACTTC
.	.	TRBV7-8	TRBJ2-3	CASSLALRVVDTQYF	TGTGCCAGCAGCTTAGCGCTCAGGGTAGTAGATACGCAGTATTTT
.	.	TRBV18	TRBJ1-4	CASSGGLNEKLFF	TGTGCCAGCTCTGGCGGACTTAATGAAAAACTGTTTTTT
.	.	TRBV6-6	TRBJ2-3	CASSYVDTQYF	TGTGCCAGCAGTTACGTAGATACGCAGTATTTT
.	TRBD1	TRBV2	TRBJ1-5	CASREQGYGPQHF	TGTGCCAGCAGAGAACAGGGGTATGGGCCCCAGCATTTT
.	.	TRBV9	TRBJ2-7	CASSVDPTGPYYEQYF	TGTGCCAGCAGCGTCGACCCAACAGGCCCCTACTACGAGCAGTACTTC
.	.	TRBV7-9	TRBJ1-1	CASSLATTRAGISFF	TGTGCCAGCAGCTTAGCTACGACAAGGGCTGGGATCTCTTTCTTT
.	.	TRBV14	TRBJ2-3	CASSQRFGDTQYF	TGTGCCAGCAGCCAACGTTTTGGAGATACGCAGTATTTT
.	.	TRBV7-9	TRBJ2-7	CASSLPWVSHEQYF	TGTGCCAGCAGCTTACCCTGGGTGTCACACGAGCAGTACTTC
.	TRBD2	TRBV18	TRBJ2-5	CASSPVRTSGFQETQYF	TGTGCCAGCTCACCAGTCCGGACTAGCGGGTTCCAAGAGACCCAGTACTTC
.	.	TRBV7-2	TRBJ1-1	CASSLGGGAGDAFF	TGTGCCAGCAGCTTAGGTGGGGGCGCAGGAGACGCTTTCTTT
.	.	TRBV7-6	TRBJ2-5	CASSQRGGQYF	TGTGCCAGCAGCCAGAGAGGGGGCCAGTACTTC
.	TRBD1	TRBV28	TRBJ2-2	CASSYGDRTGELFF	TGTGCCAGCAGTTACGGGGACAGAACCGGGGAGCTGTTTTTT
few	TRBD1	TRBV6-4	TRBJ1-2	CASKSDRGSAGYTF	TGTGCCAGCAAATCCGACAGGGGGTCTGCTGGCTACACCTTC
.	.	TRBV27	TRBJ2-5	CASSYISGLQETQYF	TGTGCCAGCAGTTACATTAGCGGCCTACAAGAGACCCAGTACTTC
.	.	TRBV15	TRBJ1-2	CATSRGRGYGYTF	TGTGCCACCAGCAGAGGACGGGGCTATGGCTACACCTTC